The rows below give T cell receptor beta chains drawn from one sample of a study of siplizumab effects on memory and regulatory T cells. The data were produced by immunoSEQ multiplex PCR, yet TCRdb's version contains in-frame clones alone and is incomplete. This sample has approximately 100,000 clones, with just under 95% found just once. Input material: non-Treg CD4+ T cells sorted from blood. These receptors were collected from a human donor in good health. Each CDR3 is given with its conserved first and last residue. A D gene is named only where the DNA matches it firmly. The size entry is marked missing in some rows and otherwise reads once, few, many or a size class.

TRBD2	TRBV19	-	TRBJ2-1	TGTGCCAGTAGTACGACCGGGACTAGGTATCCCAATGAGCAGTTCTTC	CASSTTGTRYPNEQFF
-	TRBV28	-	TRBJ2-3	TGTGCCAGCACCACCGGGACGGGAACTAGCACAGATACGCAGTATTTT	CASTTGTGTSTDTQYF
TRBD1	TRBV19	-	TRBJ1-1	TGTGCCAGTAGGATAGGGACAGGTTCTTACACTGAAGCTTTCTTT	CASRIGTGSYTEAFF
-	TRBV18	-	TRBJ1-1	TGTGCCAGCTCCGGGGTCACGGACTCTCGCACTGAAGCTTTCTTT	CASSGVTDSRTEAFF
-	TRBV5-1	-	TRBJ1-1	TGCGCCAGCAGCTTGGCCGGGGGCGAGGGGACTGAAGCTTTCTTT	CASSLAGGEGTEAFF
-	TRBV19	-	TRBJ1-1	TGTGCCAGTAGTGGAACAACCAACACTGAAGCTTTCTTT	CASSGTTNTEAFF
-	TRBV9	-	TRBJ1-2	TGTGCCAGCAGCGTAGGGGATACTAACTATGGCTACACCTTC	CASSVGDTNYGYTF
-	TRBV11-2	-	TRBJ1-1	TGTGCCAGCAGCCCTCTTACGGGACACCAGAACACTGAAGCTTTCTTT	CASSPLTGHQNTEAFF
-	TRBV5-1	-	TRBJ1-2	TGCGCCAGCAGCGGTGGGGATGGGGGCTACACCTTC	CASSGGDGGYTF
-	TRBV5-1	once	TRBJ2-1	TGCGCCAGCAGCGCGGACTTGTACAATGAGCAGTTCTTC	CASSADLYNEQFF
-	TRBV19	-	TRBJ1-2	TGTGCCAGCTACCTTGGGGGGGACTATGGCTACACCTTC	CASYLGGDYGYTF
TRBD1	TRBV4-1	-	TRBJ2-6	TGCGCCAGCAGCCAATCTCAGGGGGCAAACTCTGGGGCCAACGTCCTGACTTTC	CASSQSQGANSGANVLTF
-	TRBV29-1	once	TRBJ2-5	TGCAGCGTGGCCCCAACGGGACGGGGCGAAGAGACCCAGTACTTC	CSVAPTGRGEETQYF
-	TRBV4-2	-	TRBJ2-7	TGTGCCAGCAGCCAGCCGGAGTCTCTACGCGAGCAGTACTTC	CASSQPESLREQYF
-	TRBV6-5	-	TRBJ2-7	TGTGCCAGCAACTTCAGCTCCTACGAGCAGTACTTC	CASNFSSYEQYF
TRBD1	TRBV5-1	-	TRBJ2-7	TGCGCCAGCAGCTTGGGGGACAGGGGGAGCGAGTACGAGCAGTACTTC	CASSLGDRGSEYEQYF
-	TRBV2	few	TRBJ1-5	TGTGCCAGCAGCCTGGGCAGAAGGTATCAGCCCCAGCATTTT	CASSLGRRYQPQHF
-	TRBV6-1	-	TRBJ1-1	TGTGCCAGCAGTAGGATTAAAGACACTGAAGCTTTCTTT	CASSRIKDTEAFF
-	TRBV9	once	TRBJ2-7	TGTGCCAGCAGCGTAGCTGTGGGAGGCGAGCAGTACTTC	CASSVAVGGEQYF
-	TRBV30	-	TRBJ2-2	TGTGCCTGGAGTGAAGGCCACACCGGGGAGCTGTTTTTT	CAWSEGHTGELFF
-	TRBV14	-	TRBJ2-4	TGTGCCAGCAGCCAGTCCTGGGAGGAGAAAAACATTCAGTACTTC	CASSQSWEEKNIQYF
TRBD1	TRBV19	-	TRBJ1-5	TGTGCCAGTAGTATAGTACAGGGGGCGGGCAATCAGCCCCAGCATTTT	CASSIVQGAGNQPQHF
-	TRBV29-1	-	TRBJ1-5	TGCAGCGTTGGACTGGGCCCTAATCAGCCCCAGCATTTT	CSVGLGPNQPQHF
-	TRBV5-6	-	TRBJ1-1	TGTGCCAGCAGCCGGCTGGGCACTGAAGCTTTCTTT	CASSRLGTEAFF
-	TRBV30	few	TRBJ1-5	TGTGCCTGGAGGCCGGCAGCTAGCAATCAGCCCCAGCATTTT	CAWRPAASNQPQHF
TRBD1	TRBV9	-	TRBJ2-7	TGTGCCAGCAGCCACAGGGGAAGTACCCACGAGCAGTACTTC	CASSHRGSTHEQYF
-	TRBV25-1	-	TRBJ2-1	TGTGCCAGCAGTGAAGCCCAGGTATCCTACAATGAGCAGTTCTTC	CASSEAQVSYNEQFF
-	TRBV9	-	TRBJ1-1	TGTGCCAGCAGCCGGGGGCATTTGAACACTGAAGCTTTCTTT	CASSRGHLNTEAFF
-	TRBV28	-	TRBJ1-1	TGTGCCAGCAGTTTGGACGGGATTGAAGCTTTCTTT	CASSLDGIEAFF
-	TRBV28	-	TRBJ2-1	TGTGCCAGCAAACTCTGGGGGCGGGAAGGCAATGAGCAGTTCTTC	CASKLWGREGNEQFF
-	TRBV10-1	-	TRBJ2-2	TGCGCCAGCAGTGACTCTAAGAACACCGGGGAGCTGTTTTTT	CASSDSKNTGELFF
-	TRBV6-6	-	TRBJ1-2	TGTGCCAGCAGCAGACAGGCCGGCCATTCTGGCTACACCTTC	CASSRQAGHSGYTF
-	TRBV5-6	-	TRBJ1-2	TGTGCCAGCAGCTACTACCCGGACCTCTTTGGCTACACCTTC	CASSYYPDLFGYTF
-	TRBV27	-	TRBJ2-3	TGTGCCAGCAGTTTCCGTCTAGCAACAGATACGCAGTATTTT	CASSFRLATDTQYF
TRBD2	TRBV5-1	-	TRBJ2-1	TGCGCCAGCAGTGGGGGGACTACCCCACCTGAGCAGTTCTTC	CASSGGTTPPEQFF
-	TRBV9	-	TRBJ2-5	TGTGCCAGCAGCGTGTCAGGGAGCCAAGAGACCCAGTACTTC	CASSVSGSQETQYF
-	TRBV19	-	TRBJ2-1	TGTGCCAGTAGTCTCCTATCCGGGACGGGCCAAAACAATGAGCAGTTCTTC	CASSLLSGTGQNNEQFF
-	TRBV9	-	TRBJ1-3	TGTGCCAGCAGCGATCGCTCCTCTGGAAACACCATATATTTT	CASSDRSSGNTIYF
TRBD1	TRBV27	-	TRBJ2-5	TGTGCCAGCAGCACGGGGACAGTAGGGACCCAGTACTTC	CASSTGTVGTQYF
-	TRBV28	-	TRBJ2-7	TGTGCCAGCAGTTCCTCGGGTCCCTACGAGCAGTACTTC	CASSSSGPYEQYF
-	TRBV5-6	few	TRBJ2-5	TGTGCCAGCAGCCGGCCCCAAGAGACCCAGTACTTC	CASSRPQETQYF
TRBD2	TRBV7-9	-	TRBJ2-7	TGTGCCAGCAGATCAGACCGACTAGCGCTCTCCTACGAGCAGTACTTC	CASRSDRLALSYEQYF
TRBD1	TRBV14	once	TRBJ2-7	TGTGCCAGCAGTCGCGACAGGGCCTACGAGCAGTACTTC	CASSRDRAYEQYF
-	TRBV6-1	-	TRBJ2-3	TGTGCCAGCAGTTTCCTATCGGTGGAGTATTTT	CASSFLSVEYF
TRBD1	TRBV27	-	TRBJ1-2	TGTGCCAGCAGTTTACTATCAGGGGGCGGTGGCTACACCTTC	CASSLLSGGGGYTF
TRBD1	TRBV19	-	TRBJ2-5	TGTGCCAGTAGTTCCCGGGACAGGTCGTGGGAGACCCAGTACTTC	CASSSRDRSWETQYF
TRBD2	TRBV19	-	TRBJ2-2	TGTGCCAGTAACACCGGACTAGGAGCGAACACCGGGGAGCTGTTTTTT	CASNTGLGANTGELFF
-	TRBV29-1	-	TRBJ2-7	TGCAGCGTTAGGGACGCCGAGCAGTACTTC	CSVRDAEQYF
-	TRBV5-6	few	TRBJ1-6	TGTGCCAGCAGCTTGTCCGCAAGCTCCTATAATTCACCCCTCCACTTT	CASSLSASSYNSPLHF
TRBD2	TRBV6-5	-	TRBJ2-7	TGTGCCAGCAGTTCCGGGTCGGGAGGGCTCGGGAACGAGCAGTACTTC	CASSSGSGGLGNEQYF